The 6 T cell receptor beta chains below all came from one sample that was sequenced in a study of CXCR3 chemokines and chemotherapy response in bladder cancer. TCRdb re-called the PCR reads with MiXCR, one entry per CDR3 protein. The sample carries about 3,000 distinct CDR3 sequences, 17% recorded once. The material was obtained from a patient whose treatment included neoadjuvant chemotherapy. The origin of the receptors is a human donor with bladder cancer that did not respond to neoadjuvant chemotherapy.

This clonotype is judged medium-sized (0.01 to 0.1%). The V and J genes are TRBV5-6 and TRBJ2-6, with D perhaps matching TRBD1 or TRBD2 (5 bases each). Germline lookup yields CDR1 SGHDT and CDR2 YYEEEE. V lost 7 bases, J lost 0 bases, and 14 bases lay in between. The CDR3 contains 16 residues. DNA for the CDR3: TGTGCCAGCGAGGGGTTCCTTTACTCTGGGGCCAACGTCCTGACTTTC. Its protein product is CASEGFLYSGANVLTF.

This clonotype qualifies as medium-sized. This chain uses TRBV7-9 with TRBJ1-4; 8 bases line up with TRBD1. This CDR3 spans 16 amino acids. Trimming at V came to 4 bases and at J to 5 bases, leaving 9 bases not matched to a gene. Per the germline V gene, CDR1 is SEHNR and CDR2 is FQNEAQ (reference sequence). DNA for the CDR3: TGTGCCAGCAGCTCCTCGCGAACAGGGGGGAATGAAAAACTGTTTTTT. Translated, it gives CASSSSRTGGNEKLFF.

By sample share, this clonotype is medium-sized. The chain joins TRBV5-6 to TRBJ1-6; TRBD1 agrees at 8 bases. The germline CDR1 and CDR2 sequences are SGHDT and YYEEEE. The CDR3 extends over 15 amino acids. J lost 3 bases, V lost 2 bases, and 1 base had no gene match. This CDR3 is CASSFTGGYNSPLHF. DNA for the CDR3: TGTGCCAGCAGCTTCACAGGGGGCTATAATTCACCCCTCCACTTT.

Ten or more counts support this clonotype. The J gene is TRBJ1-2, the V gene TRBV27; 8 bases fit TRBD1. CDR1 is MNHEY, CDR2 SMNVEV, per germline (reference sequence). This CDR3 has 14 residues. The ends lost 5 bases at V and 7 bases at J; junction bases unmatched: 9. CDR3 amino acids: CASSPRQGSSGYTF. The CDR3 nucleotides read TGTGCCAGCAGTCCTCGACAGGGGTCCTCTGGCTACACCTTC.

Of note for this clonotype: A far larger clone differs by one base, so this is likely a read error. The J gene is TRBJ1-2, the V gene TRBV10-3, with D possibly matching TRBD1 (5 bases). The germline CDR1 and CDR2 sequences are ENHRY and SYGVKD. CDR3 length: 15 residues. In DNA form, the CDR3 reads TGTGCCAGCAGTTACCAGGGAGGGTCGCCGTCTGGCTACACCTTC. It translates to CASSYQGGSPSGYTF.

By share, this clonotype ranks as large. This rearrangement joins TRBV6-5 to TRBJ2-3, with 11 bases identical to TRBD2. This CDR3 is built from 18 residues. The V gene end was trimmed by 0 bases and the J gene end by 2 bases; junction bases not matched to a gene: 7. CDR1 is MNHEY, CDR2 SVGAGI, per germline. This CDR3 reads CASSYSLPSGGTTDTQYF. The CDR3 bases are TGTGCCAGCAGTTACTCTCTTCCTAGCGGGGGGACCACAGATACGCAGTATTTT.